This TCR beta chain was observed in a study of shared clonotypes between healthy human individuals. CDR1 and CDR2 (germline): SEHNR, FQNEAQ (reference sequence). Trimming removed 5 bases at V and 7 bases at J, with 14 bases between. The CDR3 is 13 residues long. In regard to this clone: Its antigen is unidentified.

Study findings and constraints: Donors were few, which limited the genetic and exposure-history diversity represented. Clonotype sharing among donors was thought likely to change with sequencing depth.

Method: immunoSEQ multiplex PCR; TCRdb's copy keeps in-frame clones and lacks some. The data show 400,000 to 500,000 clones, around 78% seen once. The gene calls are TRBV7-9 and TRBJ2-5; unclear D gene. The sequenced sample consisted of PBMCs. This clonotype originated in a woman aged 40 to 50 in good health. Some clones in this sample may be carry-over from other donors' samples. The CDR3 reads CASSPGHAGTQYF. The CDR3 DNA is TGTGCCAGCAGCCCCGGCCACGCCGGGACCCAGTACTTC.